These T cell receptor beta chains were read from a single sample in a study of shared clonotypes between healthy human individuals. Sequencing was performed with immunoSEQ multiplex PCR; in TCRdb, only in-frame clones are kept and a portion is missing. This sample has under 2.5 million clones, with 92% found just once. Sequencing was done on a sample of naive CD4+ T cells from PBMCs. The receptor set was obtained from a man between 18 and 35 years old in good health. Some clones in this sample may be carry-over from other donors' samples. CDR3s include the opening cysteine and the closing phenylalanine or tryptophan. The order of the fields is CDR3 protein, CDR3 DNA, V gene, J gene, D gene, clone size. A D gene is named only where the DNA matches it firmly. A clone size is listed for some rows: how often the clone was seen (once, few, many), or a class if it is expanded.

CDR3aa: CASSFRDSQETQYF
CDR3nt: TGTGCCAGCAGCTTTAGGGACAGCCAAGAGACCCAGTACTTC
v_gene: TRBV5-4
j_gene: TRBJ2-5
d_gene: TRBD1
abundance: .

CDR3aa: CAWSTWEETQYF
CDR3nt: TGTGCCTGGAGTACGTGGGAGGAGACCCAGTACTTC
v_gene: TRBV30
j_gene: TRBJ2-5
d_gene: .
abundance: .

CDR3aa: CATRLAGISYEQYF
CDR3nt: TGTGCCACCCGGTTAGCGGGGATCTCCTACGAGCAGTACTTC
v_gene: TRBV5-4
j_gene: TRBJ2-7
d_gene: TRBD2
abundance: .

CDR3aa: CASTFRAGPGEQYF
CDR3nt: TGTGCCAGTACCTTTCGAGCGGGGCCGGGCGAGCAGTACTTC
v_gene: TRBV19
j_gene: TRBJ2-7
d_gene: TRBD2
abundance: once

CDR3aa: CASSYSHGLNQPQHF
CDR3nt: TGTGCCAGCAGTTACTCCCATGGTCTCAATCAGCCCCAGCATTTT
v_gene: TRBV6-5
j_gene: TRBJ1-5
d_gene: .
abundance: .

CDR3aa: CASSVRAATNEKLFF
CDR3nt: TGCGCCAGCAGCGTCCGGGCTGCAACTAATGAAAAACTGTTTTTT
v_gene: TRBV5-1
j_gene: TRBJ1-4
d_gene: .
abundance: .

CDR3aa: CASSLGQGEQYF
CDR3nt: TGTGCCAGCAGCTTAGGTCAGGGCGAGCAGTACTTC
v_gene: TRBV5-4
j_gene: TRBJ2-7
d_gene: .
abundance: .

CDR3aa: CASSPSLAGVNEQFF
CDR3nt: TGTGCCAGCAGTCCTTCTCTAGCGGGAGTCAATGAGCAGTTCTTC
v_gene: TRBV28
j_gene: TRBJ2-1
d_gene: TRBD2
abundance: .

CDR3aa: CASTLDRANEKLFF
CDR3nt: TGTGCCAGCACTTTAGACAGGGCTAATGAAAAACTGTTTTTT
v_gene: TRBV6-1
j_gene: TRBJ1-4
d_gene: TRBD1
abundance: once

CDR3aa: CASSPGAGGVETQYF
CDR3nt: TGCGCCAGCAGCCCTGGGGCGGGAGGGGTAGAGACCCAGTACTTC
v_gene: TRBV5-1
j_gene: TRBJ2-5
d_gene: TRBD2
abundance: .

CDR3aa: CASSWGPRVEAFF
CDR3nt: TGTGCCAGCAGCTGGGGGCCACGCGTTGAAGCTTTCTTT
v_gene: TRBV5-5
j_gene: TRBJ1-1
d_gene: .
abundance: few

CDR3aa: CAVRSETETQYF
CDR3nt: TGTGCCGTTCGGTCAGAAACGGAGACCCAGTACTTC
v_gene: TRBV2
j_gene: TRBJ2-5
d_gene: .
abundance: .

CDR3aa: CASSLEGVTDTQYF
CDR3nt: TGTGCCAGCAGCTTGGAGGGAGTCACAGATACGCAGTATTTT
v_gene: TRBV5-6
j_gene: TRBJ2-3
d_gene: .
abundance: once

CDR3aa: CASSPDGDYYYEQYF
CDR3nt: TGCGCCAGCAGCCCCGACGGAGACTACTACTACGAGCAGTACTTC
v_gene: TRBV5-1
j_gene: TRBJ2-7
d_gene: .
abundance: .

CDR3aa: CARRRRSSYEQYF
CDR3nt: TGTGCCAGACGCCGGCGGAGCTCCTACGAGCAGTACTTC
v_gene: TRBV5-6
j_gene: TRBJ2-7
d_gene: .
abundance: .

CDR3aa: CASSHGQGLTNYGYTF
CDR3nt: TGTGCCAGCAGTCATGGACAGGGACTCACTAACTATGGCTACACCTTC
v_gene: TRBV28
j_gene: TRBJ1-2
d_gene: TRBD1
abundance: .

CDR3aa: CASSLGLAGFNEQFF
CDR3nt: TGTGCCAGCAGCCTAGGACTAGCGGGGTTCAATGAGCAGTTCTTC
v_gene: TRBV9
j_gene: TRBJ2-1
d_gene: TRBD2
abundance: .

CDR3aa: CASSVVGTSGSETQYF
CDR3nt: TGTGCCAGCAGCGTAGTGGGGACTAGCGGGAGTGAGACCCAGTACTTC
v_gene: TRBV9
j_gene: TRBJ2-5
d_gene: TRBD2
abundance: .

CDR3aa: CASSFLRAGYQPQHF
CDR3nt: TGTGCCAGCAGTTTCCTGCGAGCGGGGTATCAGCCCCAGCATTTT
v_gene: TRBV28
j_gene: TRBJ1-5
d_gene: .
abundance: .

CDR3aa: CASRATLESPQHF
CDR3nt: TGTGCCAGCAGGGCAACTTTAGAATCGCCCCAGCATTTT
v_gene: TRBV2
j_gene: TRBJ1-5
d_gene: .
abundance: .

CDR3aa: CASSKSTRNEQYF
CDR3nt: TGTGCCAGCTCCAAATCAACTCGGAACGAGCAGTACTTC
v_gene: TRBV18
j_gene: TRBJ2-7
d_gene: .
abundance: .

CDR3aa: CASSLFPGADTQYF
CDR3nt: TGTGCCAGCAGCCTATTCCCTGGGGCAGATACGCAGTATTTT
v_gene: TRBV9
j_gene: TRBJ2-3
d_gene: .
abundance: .

CDR3aa: CASSYVGGRKNNEQFF
CDR3nt: TGTGCCAGCAGTTACGTTGGAGGCAGGAAGAACAATGAGCAGTTCTTC
v_gene: TRBV28
j_gene: TRBJ2-1
d_gene: .
abundance: .

CDR3aa: CASSPPGGGRPLNYEQYF
CDR3nt: TGTGCCAGCAGCCCCCCTGGGGGGGGCCGCCCTTTAAACTACGAGCAGTACTTC
v_gene: TRBV13
j_gene: TRBJ2-7
d_gene: .
abundance: .

CDR3aa: CASSLVSKGEQFF
CDR3nt: TGTGCCAGCAGCTTAGTTTCGAAGGGCGAGCAGTTCTTC
v_gene: TRBV11-3
j_gene: TRBJ2-1
d_gene: .
abundance: .

CDR3aa: CASSLWGDQPQHF
CDR3nt: TGTGCCAGCAGTTTATGGGGGGATCAGCCCCAGCATTTT
v_gene: TRBV27
j_gene: TRBJ1-5
d_gene: .
abundance: .

CDR3aa: CASSPRGGSHGDTQYF
CDR3nt: TGTGCCAGCAGCCCCCGGGGGGGATCCCATGGGGATACGCAGTATTTT
v_gene: TRBV7-3
j_gene: TRBJ2-3
d_gene: TRBD2
abundance: .

CDR3aa: CASSALPSTDTQYF
CDR3nt: TGCGCCAGCAGCGCCCTTCCCAGCACAGATACGCAGTATTTT
v_gene: TRBV5-1
j_gene: TRBJ2-3
d_gene: .
abundance: .

CDR3aa: CASSEAYGQGLYEQYF
CDR3nt: TGTGCCAGCAGTGAAGCTTACGGACAGGGGTTGTACGAGCAGTACTTC
v_gene: TRBV6-1
j_gene: TRBJ2-7
d_gene: TRBD1
abundance: .

CDR3aa: CASSLFTSNQPQHF
CDR3nt: TGTGCCAGCAGCTTATTCACTAGCAATCAGCCCCAGCATTTT
v_gene: TRBV7-2
j_gene: TRBJ1-5
d_gene: .
abundance: once

CDR3aa: CASSFQGYEQFF
CDR3nt: TGTGCCAGCAGCTTTCAGGGGTATGAGCAGTTCTTC
v_gene: TRBV11-2
j_gene: TRBJ2-1
d_gene: .
abundance: .

CDR3aa: CASSSTKGDGSSYNEQFF
CDR3nt: TGTGCCAGCAGCTCCACCAAGGGGGATGGGAGCTCCTACAATGAGCAGTTCTTC
v_gene: TRBV11-2
j_gene: TRBJ2-1
d_gene: .
abundance: .

CDR3aa: CASSQWAGTEPYEQYF
CDR3nt: TGCGCCAGCAGCCAATGGGCTGGGACAGAACCCTACGAGCAGTACTTC
v_gene: TRBV4-1
j_gene: TRBJ2-7
d_gene: TRBD1
abundance: .

CDR3aa: CASSHRRTGSNTGELFF
CDR3nt: TGTGCCAGCAGTCACCGGAGGACAGGCTCGAACACCGGGGAGCTGTTTTTT
v_gene: TRBV27
j_gene: TRBJ2-2
d_gene: TRBD1
abundance: .

CDR3aa: CASSLVSDSYNEQFF
CDR3nt: TGTGCCAGCAGCTTAGTCTCGGACTCCTACAATGAGCAGTTCTTC
v_gene: TRBV7-2
j_gene: TRBJ2-1
d_gene: .
abundance: .

CDR3aa: CASETGMQGGADTQYF
CDR3nt: TGTGCCAGCGAGACCGGCATGCAGGGGGGCGCAGATACGCAGTATTTT
v_gene: TRBV19
j_gene: TRBJ2-3
d_gene: .
abundance: .

CDR3aa: CASSLLREQWGFF
CDR3nt: TGTGCCAGCAGCTTACTCCGGGAGCAGTGGGGGTTCTTC
v_gene: TRBV7-9
j_gene: TRBJ2-1
d_gene: .
abundance: .

CDR3aa: CASSPKNEQYF
CDR3nt: TGTGCCAGCAGCCCCAAAAACGAGCAGTACTTC
v_gene: TRBV11-2
j_gene: TRBJ2-7
d_gene: .
abundance: .

CDR3aa: CASSLDRGSQETQYF
CDR3nt: TGTGCCAGCAGTTTGGACAGGGGCTCCCAAGAGACCCAGTACTTC
v_gene: TRBV27
j_gene: TRBJ2-5
d_gene: TRBD1
abundance: .

CDR3aa: CSVERYSGGYTF
CDR3nt: TGCAGCGTTGAGAGATATTCGGGAGGCTACACCTTC
v_gene: TRBV29-1
j_gene: TRBJ1-2
d_gene: .
abundance: .

CDR3aa: CASSQVSGEGQPQHF
CDR3nt: TGCGCCAGCAGCCAAGTCTCCGGGGAGGGTCAGCCCCAGCATTTT
v_gene: TRBV5-1
j_gene: TRBJ1-5
d_gene: .
abundance: .

CDR3aa: CASSLDSNQPQHF
CDR3nt: TGTGCCAGCAGCCTGGACAGCAATCAGCCCCAGCATTTT
v_gene: TRBV5-5
j_gene: TRBJ1-5
d_gene: .
abundance: .

CDR3aa: CASQGRPGQSSYEQYF
CDR3nt: TGTGCCAGCCAAGGCCGACCGGGACAGAGCTCCTACGAGCAGTACTTC
v_gene: TRBV27
j_gene: TRBJ2-7
d_gene: TRBD1
abundance: .

CDR3aa: CASSLVRSPQHF
CDR3nt: TGTGCCAGCAGCTTGGTTCGGTCGCCCCAGCATTTT
v_gene: TRBV5-8
j_gene: TRBJ1-5
d_gene: .
abundance: .

CDR3aa: CASSLVVSDYTDTQYF
CDR3nt: TGCGCCAGCAGCTTGGTAGTGTCAGACTACACAGATACGCAGTATTTT
v_gene: TRBV5-1
j_gene: TRBJ2-3
d_gene: .
abundance: .

CDR3aa: CASSLNAGYTF
CDR3nt: TGTGCCAGCAGCTTAAATGCTGGCTACACCTTC
v_gene: TRBV13
j_gene: TRBJ1-2
d_gene: .
abundance: .

CDR3aa: CASSFRLPKGTDTQYF
CDR3nt: TGTGCCAGCAGTTTTAGACTGCCAAAGGGCACAGATACGCAGTATTTT
v_gene: TRBV7-9
j_gene: TRBJ2-3
d_gene: .
abundance: .

CDR3aa: CASSFSGSSLNEQFF
CDR3nt: TGCGCCAGCAGCTTTAGCGGGAGTTCCCTCAATGAGCAGTTCTTC
v_gene: TRBV5-1
j_gene: TRBJ2-1
d_gene: TRBD2
abundance: once

CDR3aa: CASQKGLTEAFF
CDR3nt: TGTGCCAGTCAGAAGGGCCTCACTGAAGCTTTCTTT
v_gene: TRBV7-9
j_gene: TRBJ1-1
d_gene: .
abundance: few

CDR3aa: CASTGVISGNTIYF
CDR3nt: TGTGCCAGCACTGGGGTCATCTCTGGAAACACCATATATTTT
v_gene: TRBV6-1
j_gene: TRBJ1-3
d_gene: .
abundance: .

CDR3aa: CASSIERSGARTEAFF
CDR3nt: TGTGCCAGTAGTATAGAACGGTCGGGGGCGCGGACTGAAGCTTTCTTT
v_gene: TRBV19
j_gene: TRBJ1-1
d_gene: .
abundance: .

CDR3aa: CASSSQGTGVPRNEQFF
CDR3nt: TGTGCCAGCAGCTCACAGGGAACGGGAGTCCCTCGGAATGAGCAGTTCTTC
v_gene: TRBV7-3
j_gene: TRBJ2-1
d_gene: .
abundance: .

CDR3aa: CASRPPGRGTSGYNEQFF
CDR3nt: TGTGCCAGCAGACCGCCCGGGCGGGGGACTAGCGGGTACAATGAGCAGTTCTTC
v_gene: TRBV2
j_gene: TRBJ2-1
d_gene: TRBD2
abundance: .

CDR3aa: CASANTGGSYNEQFF
CDR3nt: TGTGCCAGCGCGAACACAGGGGGCTCCTACAATGAGCAGTTCTTC
v_gene: TRBV25-1
j_gene: TRBJ2-1
d_gene: TRBD1
abundance: .

CDR3aa: CSVGQGNTEAFF
CDR3nt: TGCAGCGTTGGACAGGGAAACACTGAAGCTTTCTTT
v_gene: TRBV29-1
j_gene: TRBJ1-1
d_gene: TRBD1
abundance: .